The 14 T cell receptor beta chains in this list originate from one sample, sequenced in a study of shared clonotypes between healthy human individuals. The assay was immunoSEQ multiplex PCR, and TCRdb's table has in-frame clones only and misses some. The profile shows about 470,000 clones, 70% to 80% of them singletons. Input material: PBMCs. These receptors originate from a woman aged 40-49 years in good health. Some clones in this sample may be carry-over from other donors' samples.

The chain recombines TRBV10-2 with TRBJ2-7; D might be TRBD1 (6 bases). The germline CDR1 and CDR2 sequences are WSHSY and SAAADI. V shed 4 bases and J shed 5 bases, with 12 bases lying between them. This CDR3 spans 13 amino acids. The CDR3 coding sequence is TGCGCCAGCAGTGGCCACAGGGCTCACGAGCAGTACTTC. It codes for CASSGHRAHEQYF.

This rearrangement joins TRBV7-9 to TRBJ2-7, with D perhaps TRBD1 (7 bases). With 3 bases removed from V and 6 bases from J, the gap between germline ends came to 12 bases. The germline V gene encodes CDR1 SEHNR and CDR2 FQNEAQ (reference sequence). This CDR3 contains 13 residues. The CDR3 loop is CASSFRQGGEQYF. Here the CDR3 DNA reads TGTGCCAGCAGCTTTCGTCAGGGGGGCGAGCAGTACTTC.

This chain uses TRBV10-2 with TRBJ2-6; possible D gene TRBD1, 5 bases. Germline V gene lookup returns CDR1 WSHSY and CDR2 SAAADI. The CDR3 spans 17 residues. Trimming stripped 0 bases from V and 3 bases from J, with 12 bases between. In DNA, the CDR3 is TGCGCCAGCAGTGAGTCAGGGGTCCCAGGTGGGGCCAACGTCCTGACTTTC. It is translated as CASSESGVPGGANVLTF.

The chain couples TRBV4-3 to TRBJ2-3, with D possibly being TRBD2 (6 bases). This CDR3 is built from 19 residues. V dropped 2 bases and J dropped 1 base, with 22 bases sitting between them. Germline lookup yields CDR1 LGHNA and CDR2 YSLEER. CDR3 coding DNA: TGCGCCAGCAGCCAATTTGTAACTATCGGGCAGCGGGGCACAGATACGCAGTATTTT. This codes for CASSQFVTIGQRGTDTQYF.

The table lists this clone with a few counts. A far larger clone is one base from this, pointing to a likely read error. The CDR3 carries no conserved terminal phenylalanine or tryptophan, so it likely arises from a read error. The V gene is TRBV6-6, the J gene TRBJ1-1; D is undetermined. The CDR3 loop spans 13 amino acids. Germline V lookup: CDR1 MNHNY, CDR2 SVGAGI (reference sequence). V lost 5 bases and J 1 base, leaving 8 bases between the germline ends. The CDR3 nucleotides are TGTGCCAGCAGTCGAACAGAGAACACTGAAGCTTTCCTT. It codes for CASSRTENTEAFL.

A single count supports this clone. The genes are TRBV29-1 and TRBJ2-1; D might be TRBD1 or TRBD2, each matching 5 bases. Germline CDR1 is SQVTM and CDR2 is ANQGSEA. The V end was cut by 7 bases, the J end by 9 bases, with 16 bases between. The CDR3 totals 12 residues. CDR3 loop: CSARERSGEQFF. CDR3 DNA: TGCAGCGCCAGGGAGCGGTCCGGTGAGCAGTTCTTC.

This clone was counted between two and nine times. The chain links TRBV2 to TRBJ1-1; D not resolved. The V gene's germline CDR1 is SNHLY and CDR2 FYNNEI. The CDR3 spans 12 residues. Trimming removed 2 bases from V and 11 bases from J, with 12 bases in between. This CDR3 is CASSESAVRAFF. The CDR3 nucleotides read TGTGCCAGCAGTGAAAGTGCGGTTCGGGCTTTCTTT. Based on the CDR3 plus reference TRBV2 and TRBJ1-1, the full variable domain is EPEVTQTPSHQVTQMGQEVILRCVPISNHLYFYWYRQILGQKVEFLVSFYNNEISEKSEIFDDQFSVERPDGSNFTLKIRSTKLEDSAMYFCASSESAVRAFFGQGTRLTVV.

This clone was seen more than once but under ten times. The rearrangement links TRBV6-4 to TRBJ2-2, with 12 nucleotides matching TRBD2. CDR3 length: 15 amino acids. V shed 6 bases, J shed 5 bases, and the junction held 4 bases outside the gene matches. The germline CDR1 and CDR2 sequences are MRHNA and SNTAGT. As DNA, the CDR3 is TGTGCCAGCAGAGAACTAGCGGGAGGTACCGGGGAGCTGTTTTTT. Amino acid sequence: CASRELAGGTGELFF.

The V and J genes are TRBV4-1 and TRBJ1-5; D uncertain. Trimming cost V 4 bases and J 0 bases, with 7 bases left between them. The CDR3 extends over 14 amino acids. In germline, CDR1 is MGHRA, CDR2 YSYEKL. The CDR3 bases are TGCGCCAGCAGCCCGGTGGATAGCAATCAGCCCCAGCATTTT. Protein: CASSPVDSNQPQHF.

This clone was picked up a small number of times. The gene calls are TRBV11-2 and TRBJ1-1; D possibly corresponds to TRBD1 (5 bases). V was clipped by 9 bases and J by 4 bases, with 18 bases between them. The CDR3 has 14 amino acids. Germline V gene sequence: CDR1 SGHAT, CDR2 FQNNGV. The CDR3 DNA reads TGTGCCAGTAGCGAGGGGCACTCCTCCACTGAAGCTTTCTTT. Translation: CASSEGHSSTEAFF.

The J gene is TRBJ2-3, the V gene TRBV6-6, with unresolved D. V lost 2 bases and J lost 0, with 9 bases in between. Germline V CDR1 and CDR2: MNHNY, SVGAGI (reference sequence). The CDR3 runs to 15 residues. In DNA, the CDR3 is TGTGCCAGCAGTTACACGGTGGGGAGCACAGATACGCAGTATTTT. Encoded protein: CASSYTVGSTDTQYF.

This chain links TRBV14 with TRBJ1-1, with D possibly being TRBD1 (6 bases). CDR1 is SGHDN, CDR2 FVKESK, per germline. This CDR3 spans 15 amino acids. V lost 3 bases, J lost 2 bases, and 13 bases lay in between. This CDR3 is CASSQGGRGNTEAFF. The CDR3 coding sequence is TGTGCCAGCAGCCAGGGGGGCCGGGGAAACACTGAAGCTTTCTTT.

The rearrangement links TRBV6-1 to TRBJ1-3, with a weak D call TRBD1 (5 bases). CDR1 is MNHNS and CDR2 is SASEGT in the germline V gene. The V end was cut by 2 bases, the J end by 8 bases, with 10 bases between. The CDR3 extends over 13 amino acids. This chain's CDR3 is CASSESWGDTIYF. The CDR3 nucleotides read TGTGCCAGCAGTGAATCCTGGGGGGACACCATATATTTT.

This clone was picked up one time. This rearrangement joins TRBV11-1 to TRBJ2-1, with 8 nucleotides matching TRBD2. The germline V gene encodes CDR1 SGHAT and CDR2 FQDESV (reference sequence). With V trimmed by 5 bases and J by 8 bases, 5 bases remained unmatched. The CDR3 has 13 residues. The CDR3 DNA sequence: TGTGCCAGCAGCCCAGACGGGGGGGATGAGCAGTTCTTC. Its translation: CASSPDGGDEQFF.